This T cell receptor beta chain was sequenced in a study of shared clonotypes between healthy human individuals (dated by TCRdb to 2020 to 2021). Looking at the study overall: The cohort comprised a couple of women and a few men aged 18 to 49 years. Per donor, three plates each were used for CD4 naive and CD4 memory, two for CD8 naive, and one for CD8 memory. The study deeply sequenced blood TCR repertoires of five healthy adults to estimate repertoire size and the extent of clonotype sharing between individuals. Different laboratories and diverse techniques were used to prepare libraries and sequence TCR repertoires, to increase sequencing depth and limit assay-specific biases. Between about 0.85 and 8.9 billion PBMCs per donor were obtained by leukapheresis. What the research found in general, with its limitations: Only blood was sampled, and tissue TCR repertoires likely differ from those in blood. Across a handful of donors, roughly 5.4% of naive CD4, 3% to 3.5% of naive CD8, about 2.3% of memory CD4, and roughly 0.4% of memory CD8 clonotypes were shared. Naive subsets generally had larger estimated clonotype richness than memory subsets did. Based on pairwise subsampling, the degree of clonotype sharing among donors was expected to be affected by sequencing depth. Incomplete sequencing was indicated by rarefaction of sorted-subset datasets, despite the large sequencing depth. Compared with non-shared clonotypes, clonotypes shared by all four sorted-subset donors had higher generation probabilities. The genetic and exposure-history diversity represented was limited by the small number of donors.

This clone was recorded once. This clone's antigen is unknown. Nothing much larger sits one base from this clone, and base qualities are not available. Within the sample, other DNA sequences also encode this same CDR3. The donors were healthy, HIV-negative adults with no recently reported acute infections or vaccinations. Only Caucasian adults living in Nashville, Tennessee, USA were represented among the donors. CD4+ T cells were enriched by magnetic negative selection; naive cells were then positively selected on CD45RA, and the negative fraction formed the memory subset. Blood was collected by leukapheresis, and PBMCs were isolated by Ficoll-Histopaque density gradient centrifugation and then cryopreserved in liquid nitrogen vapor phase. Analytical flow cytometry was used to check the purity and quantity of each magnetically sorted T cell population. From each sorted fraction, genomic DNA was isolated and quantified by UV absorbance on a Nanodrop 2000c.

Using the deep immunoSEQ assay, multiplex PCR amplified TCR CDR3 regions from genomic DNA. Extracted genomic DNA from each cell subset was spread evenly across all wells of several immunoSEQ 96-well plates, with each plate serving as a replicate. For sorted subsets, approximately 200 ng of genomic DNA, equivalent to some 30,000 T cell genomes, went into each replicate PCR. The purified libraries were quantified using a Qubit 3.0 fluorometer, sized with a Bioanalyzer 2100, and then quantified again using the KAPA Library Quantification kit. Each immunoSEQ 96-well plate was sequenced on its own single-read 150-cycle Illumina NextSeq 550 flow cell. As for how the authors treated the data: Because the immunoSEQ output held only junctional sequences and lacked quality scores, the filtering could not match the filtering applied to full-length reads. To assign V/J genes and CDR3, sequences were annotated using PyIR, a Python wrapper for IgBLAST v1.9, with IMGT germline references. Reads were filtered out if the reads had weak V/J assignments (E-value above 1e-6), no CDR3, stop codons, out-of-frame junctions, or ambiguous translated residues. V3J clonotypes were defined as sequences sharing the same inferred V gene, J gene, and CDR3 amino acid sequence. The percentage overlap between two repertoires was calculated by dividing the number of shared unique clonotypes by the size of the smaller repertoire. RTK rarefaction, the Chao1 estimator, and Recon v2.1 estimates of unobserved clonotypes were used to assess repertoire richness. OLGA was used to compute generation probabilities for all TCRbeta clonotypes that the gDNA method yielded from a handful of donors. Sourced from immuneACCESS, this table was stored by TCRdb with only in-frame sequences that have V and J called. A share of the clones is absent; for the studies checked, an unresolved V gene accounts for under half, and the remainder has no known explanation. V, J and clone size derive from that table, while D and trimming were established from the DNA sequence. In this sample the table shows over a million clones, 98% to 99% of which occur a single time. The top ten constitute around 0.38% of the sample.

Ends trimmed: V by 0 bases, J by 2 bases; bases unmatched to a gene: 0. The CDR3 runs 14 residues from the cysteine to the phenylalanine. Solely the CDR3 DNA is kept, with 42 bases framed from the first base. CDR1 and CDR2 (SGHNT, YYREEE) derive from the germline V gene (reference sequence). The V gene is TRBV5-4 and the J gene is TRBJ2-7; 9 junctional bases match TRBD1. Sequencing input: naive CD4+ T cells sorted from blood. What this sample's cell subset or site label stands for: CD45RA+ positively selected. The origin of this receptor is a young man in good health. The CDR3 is CASSLGQGAYEQYF. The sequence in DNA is TGTGCCAGCAGCTTGGGACAGGGGGCCTACGAGCAGTACTTC.